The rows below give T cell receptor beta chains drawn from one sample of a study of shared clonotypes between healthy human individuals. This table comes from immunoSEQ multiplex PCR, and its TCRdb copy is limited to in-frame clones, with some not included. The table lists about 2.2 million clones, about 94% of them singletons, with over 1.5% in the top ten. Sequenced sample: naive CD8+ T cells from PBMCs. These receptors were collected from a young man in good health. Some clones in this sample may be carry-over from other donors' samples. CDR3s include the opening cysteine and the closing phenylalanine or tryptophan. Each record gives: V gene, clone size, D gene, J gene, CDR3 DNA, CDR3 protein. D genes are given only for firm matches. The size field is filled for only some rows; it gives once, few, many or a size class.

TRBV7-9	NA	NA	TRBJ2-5	TGTGCCAGCAGCTTAGAGGAGCCTTTCTCTTACCAAGAGACCCAGTACTTC	CASSLEEPFSYQETQYF
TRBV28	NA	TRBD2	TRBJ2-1	TGTGCCAGCCACTCAGGTAGCGGGAGGGCCCGGGAGAAGTTCTTC	CASHSGSGRAREKFF
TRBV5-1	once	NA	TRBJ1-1	TGCGCCAGCAGCTTGGCCCCCGTCACAGCTGAAGCTTTCTTT	CASSLAPVTAEAFF
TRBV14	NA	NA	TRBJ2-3	TGTGCCAGCAGCCAAGAGGTAGAGTTAGATACGCAGTATTTT	CASSQEVELDTQYF
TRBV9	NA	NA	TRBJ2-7	TGTGCCAGCACTAGCCTTGCACTTGGCGAGCAGTACTTC	CASTSLALGEQYF
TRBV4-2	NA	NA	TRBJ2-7	TGTGCCAGCAGCCAAGATCGGCTAAAACTGGGCGAGCAGTACTTC	CASSQDRLKLGEQYF
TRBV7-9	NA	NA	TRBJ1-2	TGTGCCAGCAGCTCCGCTAAGTCAGAAATCAACTATGGCTACACCTTC	CASSSAKSEINYGYTF
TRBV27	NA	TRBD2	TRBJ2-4	TGTGCCACTCGAAATTTTAGCGGGAGGGCCGGGCCTAGGTACTTC	CATRNFSGRAGPRYF
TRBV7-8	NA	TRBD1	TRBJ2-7	TGTGCCAGCAGCCCTCGACAGGGCCGGGGCGAGCAGTACTTC	CASSPRQGRGEQYF
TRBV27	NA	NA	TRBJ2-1	TGTGCAACAAGGCTCCTAGCCTACAATGAGCAGTTCTTC	CATRLLAYNEQFF
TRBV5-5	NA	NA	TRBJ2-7	TGTGCCAGCAACACGAGGGACGTTTCCTACGAGCAGTACTTC	CASNTRDVSYEQYF
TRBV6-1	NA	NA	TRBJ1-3	TGTGCCAGCAGTGAATTGGGCTTCGGGGGCCTAGGAAACACCATATATTTT	CASSELGFGGLGNTIYF
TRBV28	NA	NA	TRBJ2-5	TGTGCCAGCAGTTTTGGGATTTTGGGGGAAGAGACCCAGTACTTC	CASSFGILGEETQYF
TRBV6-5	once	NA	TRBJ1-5	TGTGCCAGCAGTTTCATACCTCTGGGCGGTCAGCCCCAGCATTTT	CASSFIPLGGQPQHF
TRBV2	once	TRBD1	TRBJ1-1	TGTGCCAGCAGTAGCCGGGACAGGGCCACTGAAGCTTTCTTT	CASSSRDRATEAFF
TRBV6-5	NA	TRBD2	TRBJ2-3	TGTGCCAGCAACTTAGCGGGAGGGACAGATACGCAGTATTTT	CASNLAGGTDTQYF
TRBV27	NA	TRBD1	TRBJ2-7	TGTGCCAGCAGTCCCCTCCGGGACAGGGGAATACACGAGCAGTACTTC	CASSPLRDRGIHEQYF
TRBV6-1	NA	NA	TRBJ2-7	TGTGCCAGCAGTGAAGAAGAAGGGTCTACCTACGAGCAGTACTTC	CASSEEEGSTYEQYF
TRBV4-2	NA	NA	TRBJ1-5	TGTGCCAGCAGTGGGTCCGACAAGAACGATCAGCCCCAGCATTTT	CASSGSDKNDQPQHF
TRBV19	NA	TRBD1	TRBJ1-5	TGTGCCAGTAAGACAGGGTCTCAGCCCCAGCATTTT	CASKTGSQPQHF
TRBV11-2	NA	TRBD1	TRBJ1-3	TGTGCCAGCAGCCTCGGGACAGCGACTGGAAACACCATATATTTT	CASSLGTATGNTIYF
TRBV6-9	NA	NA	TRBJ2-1	TGTGCCAGCAGTTACCGAACGGGGACCGATGAGCAGTTCTTC	CASSYRTGTDEQFF